A single sample gave rise to the 24 T cell receptor beta chains below, sequenced in a study of graft-versus-host responses after intestinal transplantation. Sequencing used immunoSEQ multiplex PCR; TCRdb keeps in-frame clones, though not all of them. Of tens of thousands of clones listed, 92% are singletons. Their recognized antigens are unknown. This material consisted of unstimulated CD4+ T cells sorted from spleen or lymph node cells, taken before intestinal transplant. The source of these receptors is a human donor who received an intestinal transplant.

The chain carries TRBV19 and TRBJ2-5, with 8 bases aligning to TRBD2. With V trimmed by 6 bases and J by 3 bases, 9 bases remained unmatched. Germline CDR1 LNHDA, CDR2 SQIVND (reference sequence). This CDR3 spans 15 amino acids. The CDR3 loop is CASREGSGIKETQYF. The CDR3 coding sequence is TGTGCCAGTAGGGAGGGTAGCGGGATCAAAGAGACCCAGTACTTC.

This chain connects TRBV6-5 to TRBJ1-3; D remains unclear. The V gene's germline CDR1 is MNHEY and CDR2 SVGAGI. The CDR3 is 16 residues long. Trimming removed 0 bases from V and 0 bases from J, with 9 bases in between. The CDR3 is CASSYSQVNSGNTIYF. CDR3 bases: TGTGCCAGCAGTTACTCGCAGGTCAACTCTGGAAACACCATATATTTT.

The rearrangement uses TRBV7-3 and TRBJ1-2, with D perhaps matching TRBD1 (5 bases). V lost 5 bases and J 5 bases, leaving 15 bases between the germline ends. The V gene's germline CDR1 is SGHTA and CDR2 FQGTGA. CDR3 length equals 14 residues. CDR3 amino acids: CASSIGTGEYGYTF. The DNA for the CDR3 is TGTGCCAGCAGCATAGGGACTGGGGAGTATGGCTACACCTTC. Using reference TRBV7-3 and TRBJ1-2 for the parts outside the CDR3, the full variable domain is GAGVSQTPSNKVTEKGKYVELRCDPISGHTALYWYRQSLGQGPEFLIYFQGTGAADDSGLPNDRFFAVRPEGSVSTLKIQRTERGDSAVYLCASSIGTGEYGYTFGSGTRLTVV.

This chain uses TRBV30 with TRBJ2-5; D is perhaps TRBD1 or TRBD2 (6 bases each). This CDR3 is 15 amino acids long. Per germline, CDR1 GTSNPN and CDR2 SVGIG (reference sequence). V was pared by 1 base and J by 0 bases, with 12 bases between. DNA of the CDR3: TGTGCCTGGAGTGAGGGGGGTATTTACCAAGAGACCCAGTACTTC. It encodes CAWSEGGIYQETQYF. Looking up the rest from reference TRBV30 and TRBJ2-5 gives the full variable domain: SQTIHQWPATLVQPVGSPLSLECTVEGTSNPNLYWYRQAAGRGLQLLFYSVGIGQISSEVPQNLSASRPQDRQFILSSKKLLLSDSGFYLCAWSEGGIYQETQYFGPGTRLLVL.

This chain uses TRBV2 with TRBJ2-7, with D possibly being TRBD1 or TRBD2 (5 bases each). V gave up 6 bases and J gave up 4 bases, with 10 bases separating them. The CDR3 is made up of 12 amino acids. CDR1 is SNHLY and CDR2 is FYNNEI in the germline V gene. The CDR3 coding sequence is TGTGCCAGCAGGGGGGTCCTTTACGAGCAGTACTTC. This sequence encodes CASRGVLYEQYF.

This chain uses TRBV27 with TRBJ2-2, with D perhaps TRBD2 (5 bases). The CDR3 consists of 12 residues. Germline-derived CDR1 and CDR2 are MNHEY and SMNVEV (reference sequence). V was cut by 5 bases and J by 5 bases, with 6 bases left in between. DNA of the CDR3: TGTGCCAGCAGTCGGGGTACCGGGGAGCTGTTTTTT. Its translation is CASSRGTGELFF.

DNA of the CDR3: TGTGCCTGGAGTGACAAGGGATTTCAGCCCCAGCATTTT. It encodes CAWSDKGFQPQHF. The chain links TRBV30 to TRBJ1-5; D remains unclear. Germline CDR1 and CDR2: GTSNPN and SVGIG (reference sequence). V was trimmed by 1 base and J by 6 bases, leaving 10 bases between them. CDR3 length: 13 amino acids. The whole variable domain, remainder taken from reference TRBV30 and TRBJ1-5, is SQTIHQWPATLVQPVGSPLSLECTVEGTSNPNLYWYRQAAGRGLQLLFYSVGIGQISSEVPQNLSASRPQDRQFILSSKKLLLSDSGFYLCAWSDKGFQPQHFGDGTRLSIL.

The rearrangement uses TRBV19 and TRBJ2-5; D uncertain. CDR1 and CDR2 (germline): LNHDA, SQIVND (reference sequence). Trimming removed 5 bases at V and 3 bases at J, with 10 bases between. The CDR3 is 13 residues long. The CDR3, as DNA: TGTGCCAGTAGTCTGAGGAGAGAAGAGACCCAGTACTTC. Its protein is CASSLRREETQYF.

This clone was seen once. This sequence joins TRBV19 and TRBJ2-1, with D tentatively TRBD2 (5 bases). Trimming removed 0 bases at V and 3 bases at J, with 12 bases between. The CDR3 loop spans 16 amino acids. CDR1 is LNHDA and CDR2 is SQIVND in the germline V gene (reference sequence). CDR3 nucleotide sequence: TGTGCCAGTAGTATAGAGCGGGTAATGAGCTACAATGAGCAGTTCTTC. It translates to CASSIERVMSYNEQFF.

The chain combines TRBV11-3 with TRBJ1-1, with unresolved D. Germline lookup yields CDR1 SGHNT and CDR2 YENEEA. There are 13 residues in the CDR3. V dropped 1 base and J dropped 1 base, with 4 bases sitting between them. The CDR3 loop is CASSLGRNTEAFF. The CDR3, as DNA: TGTGCCAGCAGCTTAGGCAGGAACACTGAAGCTTTCTTT.

This clone appeared once. As DNA, the CDR3 is TGTGCCACCAGCAGAGGGGGCACCGCGAACACTGAAGCTTTCTTT. This sequence encodes CATSRGGTANTEAFF. The chain carries TRBV15 and TRBJ1-1; maybe TRBD1 (5 bases). This CDR3 spans 15 amino acids. The V gene's germline CDR1 is LNHNV and CDR2 YYDKDF (reference sequence). Trimming took off 1 base at V and 1 base at J, with 10 bases between the two ends. Filled out from reference TRBV15 and TRBJ1-1, the complete variable domain reads DAMVIQNPRYQVTQFGKPVTLSCSQTLNHNVMYWYQQKSSQAPKLLFHYYDKDFNNEADTPDNFQSRRPNTSFCFLDIRSPGLGDTAMYLCATSRGGTANTEAFFGQGTRLTVV.

The chain's CDR3 is CASSGAQDTQYF. CDR3 DNA: TGTGCCAGCTCGGGGGCGCAGGATACGCAGTATTTT. The rearrangement uses TRBV18 and TRBJ2-3; the D gene is possibly TRBD1 (6 bases). Germline CDR1 is KGHSH and CDR2 is LQKENI. The CDR3 has 12 amino acids. The V gene lost 6 bases and the J gene lost 6 bases, with 10 bases spanning the gap.

The chain carries TRBV28 and TRBJ2-1; possible D gene TRBD2, 7 bases. The CDR3 consists of 12 residues. Trimming stripped 10 bases from V and 6 bases from J, with 13 bases between. CDR1 and CDR2 from the germline V gene are MDHEN and SYDVKM. The CDR3 here is CATWGGLNEQFF. CDR3 in DNA: TGTGCCACCTGGGGGGGCCTCAATGAGCAGTTCTTC.

In DNA form, the CDR3 reads TGCGCCAGCAGCCTGGGGGACAGGGTTAAAAACGAGCAGTACTTC. Protein sequence: CASSLGDRVKNEQYF. The rearrangement joins TRBV5-1 to TRBJ2-7; 9 bases match TRBD1. This CDR3 is 15 amino acids long. V was clipped by 4 bases and J by 5 bases; unmatched bases: 10. From germline, CDR1 is SGHRS and CDR2 YFSETQ. Drawing the rest from reference TRBV5-1 and TRBJ2-7, the complete variable domain is KAGVTQTPRYLIKTRGQQVTLSCSPISGHRSVSWYQQTPGQGLQFLFEYFSETQRNKGNFPGRFSGRQFSNSRSEMNVSTLELGDSALYLCASSLGDRVKNEQYFGPGTRLTVT.

This chain links TRBV5-1 with TRBJ2-3; D not certain. V was cut by 0 bases and J by 0 bases, with 14 bases left in between. CDR1 and CDR2 from the germline V gene are SGHRS and YFSETQ. This CDR3 has 17 residues. CDR3 coding DNA: TGCGCCAGCAGCTTGGGGCTACCAACCCTTAGCACAGATACGCAGTATTTT. Protein: CASSLGLPTLSTDTQYF.

V and J are TRBV2 and TRBJ2-3, with a possible D match to TRBD1 (6 bases). The V gene's germline CDR1 is SNHLY and CDR2 FYNNEI. The V end lost 8 bases, the J end lost 2 bases, and 11 bases lay between the germline ends. The CDR3 sequence is 13 residues long. This chain's CDR3 is CASSNRVTDTQYF. The CDR3 nucleotides are TGTGCCAGCTCTAACAGGGTCACAGATACGCAGTATTTT.

The chain has TRBV19 and TRBJ2-7; 13 positions agree with TRBD2. The CDR3 loop spans 16 amino acids. J gave up 5 bases and V 4 bases, and 8 bases lay outside the gene matches. The germline V gene encodes CDR1 LNHDA and CDR2 SQIVND (reference sequence). DNA for the CDR3: TGTGCCAGTAGTAGGATTCGGACTAGCGGGAGTAACGAGCAGTACTTC. Translating it yields CASSRIRTSGSNEQYF. Using reference TRBV19 and TRBJ2-7 for the parts outside the CDR3, the full variable domain is DGGITQSPKYLFRKEGQNVTLSCEQNLNHDAMYWYRQDPGQGLRLIYYSQIVNDFQKGDIAEGYSVSREKKESFPLTVTSAQKNPTAFYLCASSRIRTSGSNEQYFGPGTRLTVT.

This sequence joins TRBV5-1 and TRBJ2-3; 9 positions agree with TRBD2. Germline values: CDR1 SGHRS, CDR2 YFSETQ. V lost 1 base, J lost 2 bases, and 2 bases stayed unmatched. The CDR3 contains 15 residues. CDR3 protein: CASSLSGRNTDTQYF. The DNA of the CDR3 is TGCGCCAGCAGCTTGAGCGGGAGGAACACAGATACGCAGTATTTT.

The rearrangement uses TRBV7-9 and TRBJ1-2, with D maybe TRBD1 (5 bases). V lost 0 bases to trimming and J lost 4 bases, with 12 bases between them. Germline-derived CDR1 and CDR2 are SEHNR and FQNEAQ (reference sequence). The CDR3 runs 15 residues. CDR3 in DNA: TGTGCCAGCAGCTTAGCGCGGGGGAAGAGCTATGGCTACACCTTC. Translation gives CASSLARGKSYGYTF.

The genes are TRBV6-6 and TRBJ1-4; TRBD1 is a possible D gene (5 bases). The V end was cut by 2 bases, the J end by 5 bases, with 12 bases between. The germline V gene has CDR1 MNHNY and CDR2 SVGAGI (reference sequence). There are 15 residues in the CDR3. The DNA for the CDR3 is TGTGCCAGCAGTTACCGTGGGGCTATAAATGAAAAACTGTTTTTT. Encoded protein: CASSYRGAINEKLFF.

V is TRBV25-1 and J is TRBJ2-1, with 7 nucleotides matching TRBD1. V lost 2 bases, J lost 7 bases, and 8 bases stayed unmatched. Looked up from germline, CDR1 is MGHDK and CDR2 is SYGVNS. This CDR3 contains 15 residues. CDR3 sequence (DNA): TGTGCCAGCAGTGAAAGAACAGGGGACCGGAATGAGCAGTTCTTC. Its protein product is CASSERTGDRNEQFF.

CDR3 coding DNA: TGTGCCAGCAGCGTGAGGTTTAGGAACACCGGGGAGCTGTTTTTT. This encodes CASSVRFRNTGELFF. The chain combines TRBV9 with TRBJ2-2; D is uncertain. The germline V and J ends were trimmed by 2 bases and 1 base, with 9 bases remaining between them. The V gene's germline CDR1 is SGDLS and CDR2 YYNGEE. The CDR3 has 15 amino acids.

The DNA for the CDR3 is TGTGCCATCAGTGATCCGGACAGGGGAGTTTCTGGGGCCAACGTCCTGACTTTC. The encoded protein is CAISDPDRGVSGANVLTF. V gene TRBV10-3 combines with J gene TRBJ2-6, with 9 positions matching TRBD1. The V gene's germline CDR1 is ENHRY and CDR2 SYGVKD. The V segment lost 3 bases and the J segment 1 base; nucleotides outside the gene matches: 7. The CDR3 spans 18 residues.

The chain is built from TRBV5-5 and TRBJ1-3; TRBD1 might be the D (6 bases). Trimming removed 0 bases at V and 4 bases at J, with 11 bases between. Per germline, CDR1 SGHKS and CDR2 YYEKEE (reference sequence). The CDR3 runs 15 residues. CDR3 sequence reads: CASSLEGRGGNTIYF. The CDR3, as DNA: TGTGCCAGCAGCTTGGAAGGCAGGGGCGGAAACACCATATATTTT.